Each of the 27 T cell receptor beta chains below was sequenced from the same sample in a study of blood T cell repertoires in COVID-19. Measured with immunoSEQ multiplex PCR; TCRdb has only the in-frame clones, and not every one. The table has 70,000 or so clones, 90% seen once. The sample was peripheral blood. These receptors were obtained from a woman between 18 and 29 years old with acute or convalescent COVID-19.

J is TRBJ2-1 and V is TRBV3-1 (or the pseudogene TRBV3-2), with D possibly TRBD1 on 5 matching bases. CDR1 and CDR2 (germline): LGHDT, YNNKEL (reference sequence). The V end was cut by 1 base, the J end by 0 bases, with 7 bases between. This CDR3 contains 15 residues. For the CDR3, the DNA is TGTGCCAGCAGCCAAGGACAGTACTCCTACAATGAGCAGTTCTTC. This translates into CASSQGQYSYNEQFF.

This chain connects TRBV29-1 to TRBJ1-2; 12 bases agree with TRBD1. The ends lost 6 bases at V and 6 bases at J; junction bases unmatched: 5. The CDR3 consists of 13 residues. Germline CDR1 reads SQVTM; CDR2 reads ANQGSEA. In DNA form, the CDR3 reads TGCAGCGTATCGGGACAGGGGGCAAATGGCTACACCTTC. The encoded protein is CSVSGQGANGYTF.

The V and J genes are TRBV14 and TRBJ2-2; D not resolved. Between the trimmed V and J ends, which lost 1 base and 0 bases, there was a span of 9 bases. Germline CDR1 reads SGHDN; CDR2 reads FVKESK. The length of the CDR3 is 16 residues. The CDR3 DNA is TGTGCCAGCAGCCAAGGTTGGCCCCCGAACACCGGGGAGCTGTTTTTT. Encoded protein: CASSQGWPPNTGELFF.

The chain links TRBV27 to TRBJ1-2; perhaps TRBD1 as D (6 bases). CDR3 length: 15 amino acids. Germline V gene sequence: CDR1 MNHEY, CDR2 SMNVEV (reference sequence). Trimming took off 5 bases at V and 0 bases at J, with 13 bases between the two ends. The CDR3 bases are TGTGCCAGCAGTCCCCAGACAGGTGCTAACTATGGCTACACCTTC. This codes for CASSPQTGANYGYTF.

The CDR3 here is CSASSRTGNYYGYTF. DNA of the CDR3: TGCAGTGCTAGTAGTCGGACAGGGAATTACTATGGCTACACCTTC. V and J are TRBV20-1 and TRBJ1-2; 8 positions agree with TRBD1. The CDR3 is made up of 15 amino acids. After removal of 3 bases from V and 3 bases from J, the junction contained 9 bases not matched to a gene. CDR1 and CDR2 from the germline V gene are DFQATT and SNEGSKA (reference sequence).

The V call is TRBV18, the J call TRBJ2-5, with D perhaps TRBD2 (6 bases). Looked up from germline, CDR1 is KGHSH and CDR2 is LQKENI. V was trimmed by 5 bases and J by 5 bases, leaving 12 bases between them. The CDR3 is 13 amino acids. This CDR3 is CASSLGLEETQYF. The CDR3 region has the DNA TGTGCCAGCTCATTGGGACTTGAGGAGACCCAGTACTTC.

The chain employs TRBV28 and TRBJ1-5; 9 nucleotides align to TRBD1. J lost 7 bases, V lost 5 bases, and 6 bases had no gene match. Germline V gene sequence: CDR1 MDHEN, CDR2 SYDVKM. This CDR3 has 14 residues. In DNA form, the CDR3 reads TGTGCCAGCAGTGCGGGACAGGGAGGACAGCCCCAGCATTTT. Protein sequence: CASSAGQGGQPQHF.

The chain employs TRBV5-1 and TRBJ1-3; D call uncertain. The CDR3 extends over 14 amino acids. The germline V gene has CDR1 SGHRS and CDR2 YFSETQ. Trimming cost V 4 bases and J 0 bases, with 8 bases left between them. The CDR3 reads CASSPSGSGNTIYF. The CDR3 DNA is TGCGCCAGCAGCCCAAGCGGCTCTGGAAACACCATATATTTT.

The V gene is TRBV5-8, the J gene TRBJ2-5; the match to TRBD1 covers 7 bases. The CDR3 extends over 17 amino acids. CDR1 is SGHTS and CDR2 is YDEGEE in the germline V gene. Trimming at V came to 6 bases and at J to 2 bases, leaving 16 bases not matched to a gene. The CDR3 DNA is TGTGCCAGCACCAAAGGGACAGTTTATCCCTTTCAAGAGACCCAGTACTTC. Its protein is CASTKGTVYPFQETQYF.

This rearrangement joins TRBV5-6 to TRBJ1-1; 9 nucleotides align to TRBD1. The germline gives CDR1 SGHDT, CDR2 YYEEEE. The CDR3 totals 14 residues. The V and J ends lost 6 bases and 3 bases, in that order; junction bases with no gene match: 6. The CDR3 DNA sequence: TGTGCCAGCATGGGACAGGGATGGGACACTGAAGCTTTCTTT. It specifies CASMGQGWDTEAFF.

Comment on this clone: The limits of the CDR3 on the DNA are not certain, so only TCRdb's listed CDR3 is given. The chain recombines TRBV21-1 with TRBJ2-2; TRBD2 is taken as the D call from the table, unchecked against the DNA. TRBV21-1 is a pseudogene segment. The CDR3 totals 16 residues, both ends included. The CDR3 reads CASSKVAGGNTGELFF.

Written as DNA, the CDR3 is TGTGCCAGCAGCTTAGCGGCCGGGTGGGGCAAGAACACTGAAGCTTTCTTT. Encoded protein: CASSLAAGWGKNTEAFF. V gene TRBV7-8 combines with J gene TRBJ1-1, with a possible D match to TRBD1 (5 bases). The CDR3 length is 17 residues. Germline assignment: CDR1 SGHVS and CDR2 FQNEAQ. Deletions cut 0 bases from V and 1 base from J, with 15 bases between. The whole variable domain, filled in from reference TRBV7-8 and TRBJ1-1, reads GAGVSQSPRYKVAKRGQDVALRCDPISGHVSLFWYQQALGQGPEFLTYFQNEAQLDKSGLPSDRFFAERPEGSVSTLKIQRTQQEDSAVYLCASSLAAGWGKNTEAFFGQGTRLTVV.

The chain couples TRBV18 to TRBJ2-7; TRBD2 agrees at 12 bases. Looked up from germline, CDR1 is KGHSH and CDR2 is LQKENI. Trimming took 2 bases from V and 2 from J; bases not matched to a gene: 10. The CDR3 consists of 18 residues. CDR3 residues: CASSPNLAGGPGTYEQYF. CDR3 DNA sequence: TGTGCCAGCTCACCAAACCTAGCGGGAGGGCCGGGAACCTACGAGCAGTACTTC. Complete variable domain (other parts from reference TRBV18 and TRBJ2-7): NAGVMQNPRHLVRRRGQEARLRCSPMKGHSHVYWYRQLPEEGLKFMVYLQKENIIDESGMPKERFSAEFPKEGPSILRIQQVVRGDSAAYFCASSPNLAGGPGTYEQYFGPGTRLTVT.

The genes are TRBV5-6 and TRBJ1-2; D unclear. The CDR3 runs to 15 residues. CDR1 and CDR2 (germline): SGHDT, YYEEEE. The V and J ends lost 0 bases and 1 base respectively, with 10 bases between them. CDR3 DNA sequence: TGTGCCAGCAGCTTGGAAGTCCGCGATAACTATGGCTACACCTTC. Protein: CASSLEVRDNYGYTF.

The V and J genes are TRBV19 and TRBJ2-1; 7 nucleotides agree with TRBD1. Per germline, CDR1 LNHDA and CDR2 SQIVND (reference sequence). This CDR3 contains 15 residues. After removal of 5 bases from V and 7 bases from J, the junction contained 11 bases not matched to a gene. This CDR3 reads CASSLYRDRGNEQFF. The DNA for the CDR3 is TGTGCCAGTAGTCTCTACCGGGACAGAGGAAATGAGCAGTTCTTC. Variable domain in full (rest from reference TRBV19 and TRBJ2-1): DGGITQSPKYLFRKEGQNVTLSCEQNLNHDAMYWYRQDPGQGLRLIYYSQIVNDFQKGDIAEGYSVSREKKESFPLTVTSAQKNPTAFYLCASSLYRDRGNEQFFGPGTRLTVL.

This chain joins TRBV5-4 and TRBJ2-3; 12 positions match TRBD2. This CDR3 is built from 19 residues. The germline CDR1 and CDR2 sequences are SGHNT and YYREEE (reference sequence). V dropped 2 bases and J dropped 0; count of bases not matched to a gene: 10. CDR3 sequence: CASSFEGLAGGFSTDTQYF. In nucleotides, the CDR3 is TGTGCCAGCAGCTTTGAAGGTCTAGCGGGGGGGTTTAGCACAGATACGCAGTATTTT.

The genes are TRBV5-4 and TRBJ1-2; the D gene is possibly TRBD1 (5 bases). The CDR3 consists of 14 residues. Trimming took off 0 bases at V and 7 bases at J, with 13 bases between the two ends. The germline CDR1 and CDR2 sequences are SGHNT and YYREEE (reference sequence). The CDR3: CASSLATQGGGYTF. The CDR3 DNA follows: TGTGCCAGCAGCTTGGCAACCCAGGGAGGTGGCTACACCTTC.

The sample holds a few counts of this clone. The rearrangement joins TRBV3-1 (or the pseudogene TRBV3-2) to TRBJ1-1, with 7 nucleotides matching TRBD1. This CDR3 comprises 14 residues. With 3 bases clipped from V and 7 bases from J, the junction kept 8 bases outside the gene matches. CDR1 and CDR2 (germline): LGHDT, YNNKEL (reference sequence). The CDR3 loop reads CASSQASRDSEAFF. CDR3 sequence (DNA): TGTGCCAGCAGCCAGGCCAGTCGGGACAGTGAAGCTTTCTTT.

The chain joins TRBV2 to TRBJ2-1, with 8 bases identical to TRBD1. V lost 7 bases and J lost 0; bases outside the gene matches: 5. This CDR3 has 15 amino acids. Germline CDR1 SNHLY, CDR2 FYNNEI. The CDR3 is CASNTGTGSYNEQFF. The CDR3 DNA reads as TGTGCCAGCAATACCGGGACAGGCTCCTACAATGAGCAGTTCTTC.

The rearrangement uses TRBV12-3 or TRBV12-4 and TRBJ1-5; D remains unclear. Deletions cut 6 bases from V and 6 bases from J, with 12 bases between. The CDR3 covers 13 residues. CDR3 amino acids: CASRGDDPQPQHF. The CDR3, as DNA: TGTGCCAGCAGGGGAGACGACCCTCAGCCCCAGCATTTT.

The genes are TRBV5-1 and TRBJ1-1; 12 positions match TRBD1. CDR3 length: 15 amino acids. Germline loops: CDR1 SGHRS, CDR2 YFSETQ. Losses at the gene ends were 4 bases for V and 5 bases for J; bases not matched to a gene: 6. The CDR3 DNA follows: TGCGCCAGCAGCCCGGGACAGGGGGCACGAACTGAAGCTTTCTTT. This translates into CASSPGQGARTEAFF.

This clone was counted once. The rearrangement uses TRBV19 and TRBJ2-1; 7 bases are shared with TRBD2. CDR1 is LNHDA and CDR2 is SQIVND in the germline V gene (reference sequence). V lost 5 bases and J lost 8; bases outside the gene matches: 6. The CDR3 is 13 residues long. CDR3 region: CASSQIAGYEQFF. The CDR3 nucleotides are TGTGCCAGTAGTCAGATAGCGGGTTATGAGCAGTTCTTC.

V is TRBV5-1 and J is TRBJ1-2; D call uncertain. Germline CDR1 SGHRS, CDR2 YFSETQ. This CDR3 has 13 amino acids. V was pared by 0 bases and J by 2 bases, with 5 bases between. CDR3 in DNA: TGCGCCAGCAGCTTGGGTAGCAACTATGGCTACACCTTC. Its protein product is CASSLGSNYGYTF.

The chain links TRBV27 to TRBJ2-7; maybe TRBD1 (6 bases). The germline V and J ends were trimmed by 5 bases and 4 bases, with 12 bases remaining between them. Germline CDR1 is MNHEY and CDR2 is SMNVEV (reference sequence). CDR3 length equals 13 residues. The CDR3 here is CASSKDSAYEQYF. Written as DNA, the CDR3 is TGTGCCAGCAGTAAGGACAGCGCGTACGAGCAGTACTTC.

The rearrangement joins TRBV18 to TRBJ1-2, with a weak D call TRBD1 (6 bases). V lost 3 bases, J lost 2 bases, and 7 bases lay in between. Per the germline V gene, CDR1 is KGHSH and CDR2 is LQKENI. This CDR3 spans 13 amino acids. The CDR3 region is CASSPDSNYGYTF. CDR3 bases: TGTGCCAGCTCACCGGACAGCAACTATGGCTACACCTTC.

This sequence joins TRBV6-5 and TRBJ2-3, with 14 nucleotides matching TRBD2. Trimming cost V 5 bases and J 14 bases; bases outside gene matches: 12. The V gene's germline CDR1 is MNHEY and CDR2 SVGAGI. This CDR3 comprises 15 residues. CDR3 amino acids: CASSTRGTSGSLGYF. DNA of the CDR3: TGTGCCAGCAGTACCAGGGGGACTAGCGGGAGTTTGGGGTATTTT.

This clone was observed a single time. This chain connects TRBV25-1 to TRBJ2-7; 9 bases agree with TRBD1. CDR1 and CDR2 from the germline V gene are MGHDK and SYGVNS. V lost 1 base and J lost 2; bases outside the gene matches: 3. The CDR3 is 15 amino acids. The CDR3 nucleotides read TGTGCCAGCAGTGAATTACAGGGGGCCGCCTACGAGCAGTACTTC. Encoded protein: CASSELQGAAYEQYF.